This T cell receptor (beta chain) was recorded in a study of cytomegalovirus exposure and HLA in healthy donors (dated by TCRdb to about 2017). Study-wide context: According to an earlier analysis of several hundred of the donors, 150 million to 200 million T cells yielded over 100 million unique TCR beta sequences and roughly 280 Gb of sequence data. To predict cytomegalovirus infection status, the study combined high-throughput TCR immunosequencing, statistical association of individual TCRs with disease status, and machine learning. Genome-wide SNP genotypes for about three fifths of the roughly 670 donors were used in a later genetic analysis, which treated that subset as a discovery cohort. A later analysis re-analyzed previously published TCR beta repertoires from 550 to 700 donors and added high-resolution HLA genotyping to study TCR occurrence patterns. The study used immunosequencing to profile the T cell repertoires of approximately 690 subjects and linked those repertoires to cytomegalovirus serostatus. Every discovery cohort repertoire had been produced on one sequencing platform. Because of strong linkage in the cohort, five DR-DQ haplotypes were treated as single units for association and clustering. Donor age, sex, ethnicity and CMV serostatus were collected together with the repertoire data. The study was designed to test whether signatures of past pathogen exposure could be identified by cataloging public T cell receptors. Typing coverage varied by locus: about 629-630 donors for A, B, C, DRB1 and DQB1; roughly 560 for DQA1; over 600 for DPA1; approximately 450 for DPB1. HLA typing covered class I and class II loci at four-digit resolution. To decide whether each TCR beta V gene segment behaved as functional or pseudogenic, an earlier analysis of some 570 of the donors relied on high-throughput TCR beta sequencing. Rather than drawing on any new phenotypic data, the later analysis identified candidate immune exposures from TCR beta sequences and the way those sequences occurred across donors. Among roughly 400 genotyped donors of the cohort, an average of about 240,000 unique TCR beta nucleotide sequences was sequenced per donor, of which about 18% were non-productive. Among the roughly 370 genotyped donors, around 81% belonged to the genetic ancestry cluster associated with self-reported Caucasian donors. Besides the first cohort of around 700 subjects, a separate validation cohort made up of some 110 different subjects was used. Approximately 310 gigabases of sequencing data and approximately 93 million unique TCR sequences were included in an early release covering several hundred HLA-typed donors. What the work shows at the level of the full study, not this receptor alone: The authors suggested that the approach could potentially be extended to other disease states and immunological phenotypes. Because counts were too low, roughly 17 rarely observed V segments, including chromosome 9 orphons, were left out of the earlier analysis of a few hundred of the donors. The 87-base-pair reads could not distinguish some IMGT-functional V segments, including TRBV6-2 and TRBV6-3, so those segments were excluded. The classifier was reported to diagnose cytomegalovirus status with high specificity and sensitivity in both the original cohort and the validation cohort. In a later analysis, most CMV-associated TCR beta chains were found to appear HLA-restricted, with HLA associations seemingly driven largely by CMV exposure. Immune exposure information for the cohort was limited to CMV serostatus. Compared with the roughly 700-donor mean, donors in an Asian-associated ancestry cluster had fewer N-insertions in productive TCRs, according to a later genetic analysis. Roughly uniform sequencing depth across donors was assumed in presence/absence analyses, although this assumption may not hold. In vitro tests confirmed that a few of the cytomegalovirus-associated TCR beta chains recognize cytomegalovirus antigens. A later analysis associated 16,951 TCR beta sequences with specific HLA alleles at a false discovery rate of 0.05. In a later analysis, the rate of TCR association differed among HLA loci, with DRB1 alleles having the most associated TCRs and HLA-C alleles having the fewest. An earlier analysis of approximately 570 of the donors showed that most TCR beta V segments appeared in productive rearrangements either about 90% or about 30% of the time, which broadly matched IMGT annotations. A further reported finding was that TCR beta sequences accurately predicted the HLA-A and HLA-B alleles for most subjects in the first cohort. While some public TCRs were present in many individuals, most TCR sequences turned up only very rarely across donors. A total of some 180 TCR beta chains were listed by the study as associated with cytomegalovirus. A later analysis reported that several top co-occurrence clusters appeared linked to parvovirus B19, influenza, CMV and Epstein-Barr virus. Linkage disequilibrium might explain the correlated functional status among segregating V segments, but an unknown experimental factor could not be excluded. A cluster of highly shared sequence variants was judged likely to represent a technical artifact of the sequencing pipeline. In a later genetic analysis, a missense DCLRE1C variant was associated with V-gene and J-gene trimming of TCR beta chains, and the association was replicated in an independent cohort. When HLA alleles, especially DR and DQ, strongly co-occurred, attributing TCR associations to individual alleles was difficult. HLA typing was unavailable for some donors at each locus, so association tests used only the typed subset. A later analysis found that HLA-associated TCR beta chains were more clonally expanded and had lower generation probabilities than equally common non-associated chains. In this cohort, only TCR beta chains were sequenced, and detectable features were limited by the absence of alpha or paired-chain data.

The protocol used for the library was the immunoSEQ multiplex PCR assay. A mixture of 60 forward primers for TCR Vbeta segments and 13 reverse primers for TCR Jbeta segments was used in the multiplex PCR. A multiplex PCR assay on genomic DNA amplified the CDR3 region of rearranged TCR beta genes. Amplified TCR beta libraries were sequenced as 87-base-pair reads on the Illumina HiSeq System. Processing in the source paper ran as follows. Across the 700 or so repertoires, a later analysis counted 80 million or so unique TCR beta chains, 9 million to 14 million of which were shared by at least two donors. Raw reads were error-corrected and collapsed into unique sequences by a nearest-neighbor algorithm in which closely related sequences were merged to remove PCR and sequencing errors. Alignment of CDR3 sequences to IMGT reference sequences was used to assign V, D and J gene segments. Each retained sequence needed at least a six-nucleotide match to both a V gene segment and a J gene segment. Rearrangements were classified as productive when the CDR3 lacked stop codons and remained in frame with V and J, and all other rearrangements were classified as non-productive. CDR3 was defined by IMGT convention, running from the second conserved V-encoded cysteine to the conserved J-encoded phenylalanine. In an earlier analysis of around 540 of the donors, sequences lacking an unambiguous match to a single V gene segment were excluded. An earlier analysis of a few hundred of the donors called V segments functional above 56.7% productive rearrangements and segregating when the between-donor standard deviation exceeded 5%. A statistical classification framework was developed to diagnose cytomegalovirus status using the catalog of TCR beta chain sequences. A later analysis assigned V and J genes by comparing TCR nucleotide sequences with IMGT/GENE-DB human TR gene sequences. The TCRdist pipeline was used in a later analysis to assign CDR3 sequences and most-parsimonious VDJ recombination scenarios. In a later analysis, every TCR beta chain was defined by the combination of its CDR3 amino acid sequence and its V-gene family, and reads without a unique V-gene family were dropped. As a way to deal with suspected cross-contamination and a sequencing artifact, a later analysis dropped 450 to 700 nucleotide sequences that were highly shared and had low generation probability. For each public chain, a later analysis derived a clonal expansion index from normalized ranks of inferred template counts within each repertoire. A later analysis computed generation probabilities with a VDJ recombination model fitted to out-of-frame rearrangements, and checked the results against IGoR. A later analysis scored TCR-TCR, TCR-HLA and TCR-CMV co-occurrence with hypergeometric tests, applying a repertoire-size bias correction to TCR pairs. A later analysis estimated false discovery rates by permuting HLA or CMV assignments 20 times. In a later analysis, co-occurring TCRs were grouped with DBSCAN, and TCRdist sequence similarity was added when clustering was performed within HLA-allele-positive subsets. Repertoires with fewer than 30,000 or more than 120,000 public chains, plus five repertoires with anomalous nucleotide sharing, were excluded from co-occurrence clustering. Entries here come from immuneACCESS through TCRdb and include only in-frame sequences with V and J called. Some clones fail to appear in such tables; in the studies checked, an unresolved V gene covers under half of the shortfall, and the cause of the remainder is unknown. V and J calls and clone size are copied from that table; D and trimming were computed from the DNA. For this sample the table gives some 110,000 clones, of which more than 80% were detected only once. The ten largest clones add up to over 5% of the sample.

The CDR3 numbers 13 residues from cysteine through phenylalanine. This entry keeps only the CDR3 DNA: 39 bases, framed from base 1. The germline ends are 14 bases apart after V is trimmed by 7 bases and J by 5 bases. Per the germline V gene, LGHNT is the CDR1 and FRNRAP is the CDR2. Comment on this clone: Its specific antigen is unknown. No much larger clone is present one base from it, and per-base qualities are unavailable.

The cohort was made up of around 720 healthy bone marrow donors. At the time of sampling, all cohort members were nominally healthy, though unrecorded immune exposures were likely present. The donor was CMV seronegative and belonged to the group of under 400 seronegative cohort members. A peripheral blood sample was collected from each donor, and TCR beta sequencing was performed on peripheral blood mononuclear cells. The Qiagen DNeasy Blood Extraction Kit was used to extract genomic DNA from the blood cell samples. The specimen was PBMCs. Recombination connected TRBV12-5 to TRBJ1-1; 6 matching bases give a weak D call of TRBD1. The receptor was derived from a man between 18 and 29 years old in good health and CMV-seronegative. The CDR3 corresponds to CASDWEGGTEAFF. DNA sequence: TGTGCTAGTGATTGGGAGGGGGGTACTGAAGCTTTCTTT. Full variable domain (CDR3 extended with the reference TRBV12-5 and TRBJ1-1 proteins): DARVTQTPRHKVTEMGQEVTMRCQPILGHNTVFWYRQTMMQGLELLAYFRNRAPLDDSGMPKDRFSAEMPDATLATLKIQPSEPRDSAVYFCASDWEGGTEAFFGQGTRLTVV.